A single sample gave rise to the 11 T cell receptor beta chains below, sequenced in a study of blood T cell repertoires in COVID-19. The assay was immunoSEQ multiplex PCR, and TCRdb's table has in-frame clones only and misses some. Of around 60,000 clones in the sample, roughly 71% were seen once. Material: peripheral blood. Receptor source: a human donor in a cohort sampled during active COVID-19.

The chain carries TRBV7-9 and TRBJ1-2, with TRBD1 as a possible D gene (6 bases). The ends were cut back, 1 base at V and 4 bases at J, with 13 bases in the middle. From germline, CDR1 is SEHNR and CDR2 FQNEAQ (reference sequence). The CDR3 loop spans 15 amino acids. The CDR3, as DNA: TGTGCCAGCAGCTTAGAGGCTCGGGGGGCCTATGGCTACACCTTC. It translates to CASSLEARGAYGYTF.

This chain links TRBV6-4 with TRBJ1-2; no clear D gene. From germline, CDR1 is MRHNA and CDR2 SNTAGT. The V end was cut by 0 bases, the J end by 7 bases, with 15 bases between. The CDR3 runs 15 residues. CDR3 nucleotide sequence: TGTGCCAGCAGTGACTCGAGTAGGCACCGGGGTGGCTACACCTTC. Translated, it gives CASSDSSRHRGGYTF.

The rearrangement uses TRBV20-1 and TRBJ2-1, with no clear D. Trimming stripped 4 bases from V and 5 bases from J, with 6 bases between. The CDR3 totals 11 residues. Germline CDR1 is DFQATT and CDR2 is SNEGSKA (reference sequence). In DNA, the CDR3 is TGCAGTGCTAACAAAAACAATGAGCAGTTCTTC. Translated, it gives CSANKNNEQFF.

The V call is TRBV9, the J call TRBJ1-5; D possibly corresponds to TRBD1 (6 bases). In germline, CDR1 is SGDLS, CDR2 YYNGEE. Between the trimmed V and J ends, which lost 4 bases and 4 bases, there was a span of 15 bases. The CDR3 has 15 residues. The CDR3 loop is CASSPDGQGNQPQHF. The CDR3 DNA reads as TGTGCCAGCAGCCCCGACGGGCAGGGGAATCAGCCCCAGCATTTT. The complete variable domain, with remaining parts taken from reference TRBV9 and TRBJ1-5, reads DSGVTQTPKHLITATGQRVTLRCSPRSGDLSVYWYQQSLDQGLQFLIQYYNGEERAKGNILERFSAQQFPDLHSELNLSSLELGDSALYFCASSPDGQGNQPQHFGDGTRLSIL.

J is TRBJ2-6 and V is TRBV5-6, with 12 positions matching TRBD1. Germline lookup yields CDR1 SGHDT and CDR2 YYEEEE. CDR3 size: 19 residues. With 4 bases clipped from V and 0 bases from J, the junction kept 8 bases outside the gene matches. DNA for the CDR3: TGTGCCAGCAGCCCGGAGGGACAGGGGGCTAACTCTGGGGCCAACGTCCTGACTTTC. Translated: CASSPEGQGANSGANVLTF.

J is TRBJ2-4 and V is TRBV7-8; possibly TRBD1 for D (6 bases). V shed 5 bases and J shed 0 bases, with 11 bases lying between them. The CDR3 covers 15 residues. CDR1 is SGHVS and CDR2 is FQNEAQ in the germline V gene. The CDR3 bases are TGTGCCAGCAGCCCTATGGGGGCAGCCAAAAACATTCAGTACTTC. Translated, it gives CASSPMGAAKNIQYF.

The chain uses TRBV29-1 and TRBJ1-1; possible D gene TRBD1, 6 bases. V dropped 3 bases and J dropped 4 bases, with 18 bases sitting between them. The V gene's germline CDR1 is SQVTM and CDR2 ANQGSEA. This CDR3 is 15 amino acids long. The DNA for the CDR3 is TGCAGCGTTGACCCCCAACAGGGAATGGGCACTGAAGCTTTCTTT. It yields the protein CSVDPQQGMGTEAFF.

The rearrangement links TRBV7-9 to TRBJ1-3; 10 nucleotides align to TRBD1. V was clipped by 5 bases and J by 7 bases; unmatched bases: 11. The CDR3 runs 16 residues. Germline CDR1 SEHNR, CDR2 FQNEAQ (reference sequence). CDR3 nucleotides: TGTGCCAGCAGCAACGACAGGGGGCAATTTCGGAACACCATATATTTT. This translates into CASSNDRGQFRNTIYF.

This clone was picked up a small number of times. The chain employs TRBV27 and TRBJ2-7, with D perhaps matching TRBD1 (6 bases). CDR1 and CDR2 from the germline V gene are MNHEY and SMNVEV (reference sequence). The CDR3 length is 13 residues. Trimming left V 8 bases short and J 8 bases short, with 19 bases between. The CDR3 DNA reads TGTGCCAGCTCCTTCTCTACCGGACAGAAGCAGTACTTC. Amino acids: CASSFSTGQKQYF.

The V and J genes are TRBV5-4 and TRBJ2-2; TRBD2 agrees at 10 bases. After removal of 4 bases from V and 3 bases from J, the junction contained 9 bases not matched to a gene. Germline V gene lookup returns CDR1 SGHNT and CDR2 YYREEE (reference sequence). The CDR3 length is 17 residues. Here the CDR3 DNA reads TGTGCCAGCAGCCGGAGCCCCGGGACTAGCGACACCGGGGAGCTGTTTTTT. Translation: CASSRSPGTSDTGELFF.

This chain links TRBV7-2 with TRBJ1-6, with D unclear. Per germline, CDR1 SGHTA and CDR2 FQGNSA. V was pared by 6 bases and J by 0 bases, with 12 bases between. The length of the CDR3 is 16 residues. The CDR3, as DNA: TGTGCCAGCAGAACTAGGAGTAGCTCCTATAATTCACCCCTCCACTTT. This sequence encodes CASRTRSSSYNSPLHF.